This TCR beta chain was sequenced during a study of cytomegalovirus exposure and HLA in healthy donors. The PCR employed 60 Vbeta primers together with 13 Jbeta primers. Data came from immunoSEQ multiplex PCR; TCRdb stores just in-frame clones and leaves some out. The sample includes about 76,000 clones, around 72% of them seen just once. CDR1 is SNHLY and CDR2 is FYNNEI in the germline V gene. The CDR3 sequence is 15 residues long. Trimming cost V 3 bases and J 6 bases, with 17 bases left between them. Sequenced: PBMCs. This TCR was recovered from a woman between 40 and 50 years old in good health and CMV-seropositive. This sequence joins TRBV2 and TRBJ1-2; D call uncertain. CDR3 nucleotides: TGTGCCAGCAGTGATTCGGGGAGGAATGTGAATGGCTACACCTTC. Translation gives CASSDSGRNVNGYTF.